The T cell receptor beta chain under discussion was sequenced for a study of blood T cell repertoires in COVID-19. As for the study in general: Whether acute or convalescent, the COVID-19 samples came from the United States, Italy and Spain.

Profiling relied on immunoSEQ multiplex PCR, and the TCRdb table lists in-frame clones only, not all of them. The sample carries about 99,000 clones, 90% to 95% recorded once. The sequencing input was peripheral blood. The sequence came from a human donor in a cohort sampled during active COVID-19.

The CDR3 here is CASSLAKALAGYTDTQYF. CDR3 nucleotides: TGCGCCAGCAGCTTGGCAAAGGCACTAGCGGGGTACACAGATACGCAGTATTTT. The chain employs TRBV5-1 and TRBJ2-3; TRBD2 aligns across 10 bases. CDR1 is SGHRS, CDR2 YFSETQ, per germline. This CDR3 contains 18 residues. Germline trimming cut 0 bases from V and 2 bases from J; bases unmatched to any gene: 9.